This T cell receptor beta chain came from a study of T cells in localized non-small cell lung cancer. The germline CDR1 and CDR2 sequences are SNHLY and FYNNEI. V was cut by 5 bases and J by 1 base, with 8 bases left in between. This CDR3 has 13 amino acids. The repertoire was sequenced with immunoSEQ multiplex PCR; TCRdb's copy has only in-frame clones and lacks some. The sample shows 35,000 to 50,000 clones, around 87% of them seen only once. Source: peripheral blood, taken before any cancer treatment. This clonotype was obtained from a man aged 35 to 69 with stage I lung adenocarcinoma. J is TRBJ1-1 and V is TRBV2; D is unresolved. In DNA, the CDR3 is TGTGCCAGCAGTCCGGGAGCGAACACTGAAGCTTTCTTT. Translating it yields CASSPGANTEAFF.